Described below is a single TCR beta chain sequence and its context. The antigen is not known. Relapses following autologous stem cell transplantation were seen in all patients, with brentuximab vedotin exposure varying. Magnetic negative selection served to purify CD4+ T cells out of PBMCs that had been thawed. The study recorded best responses of complete response, partial response or progressive disease. The data were obtained in a study of PD-1 blockade in classical Hodgkin lymphoma. Across the whole study: With a 2-week interval, patients received intravenous nivolumab at 3 mg/kg. Whole-study findings and limits: Complete responders possessed baseline diversity comparable to newly diagnosed patients. In CD4+ cells, TCR diversity went up significantly by C4D1, but in CD8+ cells it did not.

TCRdb's copy holds only in-frame clones and misses some; the assay was immunoSEQ multiplex PCR. The data contain about 31,000 clones, approximately 83% of them singletons. This CDR3 has 15 residues. Between the trimmed V and J ends, which lost 7 bases and 0 bases, there was a span of 13 bases. Germline lookup yields CDR1 MNHNY and CDR2 SVGAGI (reference sequence). Sequenced material: CD4+ T cells from blood, taken at baseline. This rearrangement joins TRBV6-6 to TRBJ1-3; possible D gene TRBD1, 5 bases. The clonotype comes from a human donor with classical Hodgkin lymphoma. The CDR3 bases are TGTGCCAGCATGGGGGGACCGATCTCTGGAAACACCATATATTTT. Its protein is CASMGGPISGNTIYF.